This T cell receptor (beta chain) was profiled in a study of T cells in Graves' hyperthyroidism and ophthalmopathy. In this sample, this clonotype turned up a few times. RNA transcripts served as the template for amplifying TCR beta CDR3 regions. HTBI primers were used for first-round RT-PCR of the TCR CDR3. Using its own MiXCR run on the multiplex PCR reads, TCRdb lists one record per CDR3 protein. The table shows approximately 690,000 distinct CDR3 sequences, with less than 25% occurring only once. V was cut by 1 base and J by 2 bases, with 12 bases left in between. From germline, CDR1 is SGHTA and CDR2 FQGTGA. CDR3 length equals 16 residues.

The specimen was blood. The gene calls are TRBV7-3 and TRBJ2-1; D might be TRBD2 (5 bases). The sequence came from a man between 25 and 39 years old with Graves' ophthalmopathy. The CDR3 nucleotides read TGTGCCAGCAGCTTAAGATGGCTAGCTACCTACAATGAGCAGTTCTTC. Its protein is CASSLRWLATYNEQFF.